This T cell receptor beta chain was identified in a study of PD-1 blockade in classical Hodgkin lymphoma. There was relapse after autologous stem cell transplantation in every patient, and there was variation in brentuximab vedotin exposure. Complete response, partial response or progressive disease was each patient's best response. The assay was immunoSEQ multiplex PCR, and TCRdb's table has in-frame clones only and misses some. The top ten hold about 5.5% of the sample, which has fewer than 50,000 clones, 86% seen once. On this clone: The antigen remains unidentified.

Study observations and caveats: Any patient who commenced nivolumab under 1 year after ASCT was excluded. Reported baseline diversity: healthy donors highest, relapsed/refractory patients lowest.

The sequencing here drew on peripheral blood mononuclear cells (PBMCs), taken before the second cycle of nivolumab. This receptor was taken from a human donor with classical Hodgkin lymphoma.

CDR3 bases: TGTGCCAGTAGTATAGATGCCCGAGTGGGGGAGCTGTTTTTT. It specifies CASSIDARVGELFF. The rearrangement uses TRBV19 and TRBJ2-2; D gene ambiguous. V was shortened by 0 bases and J by 8 bases, with 10 bases between the two germline ends. Germline V CDR1 and CDR2: LNHDA, SQIVND (reference sequence). The CDR3 covers 14 residues. Drawing the rest from reference TRBV19 and TRBJ2-2, the complete variable domain is DGGITQSPKYLFRKEGQNVTLSCEQNLNHDAMYWYRQDPGQGLRLIYYSQIVNDFQKGDIAEGYSVSREKKESFPLTVTSAQKNPTAFYLCASSIDARVGELFFGEGSRLTVL.